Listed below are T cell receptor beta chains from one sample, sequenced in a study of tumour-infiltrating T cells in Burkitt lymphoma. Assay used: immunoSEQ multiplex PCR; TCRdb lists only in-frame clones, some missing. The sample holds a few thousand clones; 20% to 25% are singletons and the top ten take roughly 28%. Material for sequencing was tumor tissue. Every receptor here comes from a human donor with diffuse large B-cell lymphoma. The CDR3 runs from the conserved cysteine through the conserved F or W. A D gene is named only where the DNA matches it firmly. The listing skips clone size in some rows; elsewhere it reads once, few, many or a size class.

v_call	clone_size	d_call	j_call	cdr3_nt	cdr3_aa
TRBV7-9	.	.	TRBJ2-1	TGTGCCAGCAGTTTCTTGACACTATACAATGAGCAGTTCTTC	CASSFLTLYNEQFF
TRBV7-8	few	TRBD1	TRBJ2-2	TGTGCCAGCAGCTCCTCCGGGACAGCCGGGGAGCTGTTTTTT	CASSSSGTAGELFF
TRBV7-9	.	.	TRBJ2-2	TGTGCCAGCAGCTGGACAGATAGGCCCGGGGAGCTGTTTTTT	CASSWTDRPGELFF
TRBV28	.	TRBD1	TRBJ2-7	TGTGCCAGCAGTTCCCCGGGACAGGGCTTCTCCTACGAGCAGTACTTC	CASSSPGQGFSYEQYF
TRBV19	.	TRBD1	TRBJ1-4	TGTGCCAGTGCGGGTCCCGGGACAGGGGGCGGAAATGAAAAACTGTTTTTT	CASAGPGTGGGNEKLFF
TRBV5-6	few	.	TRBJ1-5	TGTGCCAGCAGCCTAGGGGGGCAAATCTACAATCAGCCCCAGCATTTT	CASSLGGQIYNQPQHF
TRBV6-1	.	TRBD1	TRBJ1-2	TGTGCCAGCAGTTTAAAGATAGACAGGGACTATGGCTACACCTTC	CASSLKIDRDYGYTF
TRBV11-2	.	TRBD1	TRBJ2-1	TGTGCCAGCAGCGGGGCGTGGACAGGAGCATACAATGAGCAGTTCTTC	CASSGAWTGAYNEQFF
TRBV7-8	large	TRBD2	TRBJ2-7	TGTGCCAGCAGCTTCGGGACTAGCGCATACGAGCAGTACTTC	CASSFGTSAYEQYF
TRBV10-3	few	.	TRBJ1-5	TGTGCCATCAGTGAGTCGGGGCAGTATCAGCCCCAGCATTTT	CAISESGQYQPQHF
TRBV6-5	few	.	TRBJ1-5	TGTGCCAGCAGTTTAGTAAGCGGTTCGCCCCAGCATTTT	CASSLVSGSPQHF
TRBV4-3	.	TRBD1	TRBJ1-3	TGCGCCAGCAGCCAAACAGGGGTAGGAAACACCATATATTTT	CASSQTGVGNTIYF
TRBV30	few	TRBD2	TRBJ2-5	TGTGCCTCCCTCGGGCTAGCGGGTCAGGTGCGGGAGACCCAGTACTTC	CASLGLAGQVRETQYF
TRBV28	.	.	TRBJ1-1	TGTGCCAGCAACCCAACAGGGCCACCCTCCACTTTCTTT	CASNPTGPPSTFF
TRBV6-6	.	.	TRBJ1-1	TGTGCCAGCAGTTACGGCCAGGGTGGGACTGAAGCTTTCTTT	CASSYGQGGTEAFF
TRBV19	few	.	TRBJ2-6	TGTGCCAGTTCCTTTCCCGGCGTCCTGACTTTC	CASSFPGVLTF
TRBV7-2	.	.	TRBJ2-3	TGTGCCAGCAGCTTAGCGGGGTTAGCCGCATTCACAGATACGCAGTATTTT	CASSLAGLAAFTDTQYF
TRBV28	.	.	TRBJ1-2	TGTGCCAGCACCCTTGCACAGGCTCTCTATGGCTACACCTTC	CASTLAQALYGYTF
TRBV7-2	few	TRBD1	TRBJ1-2	TGTGCCAGCAGCGCCCGGGACAGGGTCTATGGCTACACCTTC	CASSARDRVYGYTF
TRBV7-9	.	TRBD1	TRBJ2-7	TGTGCCAGCAGCCCCGTAAGGGACAGGTTAACCTACGAGCAGTACTTC	CASSPVRDRLTYEQYF
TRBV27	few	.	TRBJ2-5	TGTGCCAGCAGTTTTCGGCAGGGCCGGGAGACCCAGTACTTC	CASSFRQGRETQYF
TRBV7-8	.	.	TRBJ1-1	TGTGCCAGCAGCTTAACCGCGAACACTGAAGCTTTCTTT	CASSLTANTEAFF
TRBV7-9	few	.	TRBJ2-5	TGTGCCAGCAGCCCTCCGGGACCCGAGACCCAGTACTTC	CASSPPGPETQYF
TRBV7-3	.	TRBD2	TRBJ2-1	TGTGCCAGCAGCTCGGCTAGCGGGAGAGCTGAGCAGTTCTTC	CASSSASGRAEQFF
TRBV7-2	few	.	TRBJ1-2	TGTGCCAGCAGCTTGGCCAGAATGGCGGTTGGCTACACCTTC	CASSLARMAVGYTF
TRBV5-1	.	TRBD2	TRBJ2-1	TGCGCCAGCAGCCCCCCCCGGGAGGCCTATTACAATGAGCAGTTCTTC	CASSPPREAYYNEQFF
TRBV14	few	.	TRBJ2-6	TGTGCCAGCAGCCGATTCGGGACTGCTGGGGCCAACGTCCTGACTTTC	CASSRFGTAGANVLTF
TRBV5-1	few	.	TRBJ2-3	TGCGCCAGCAGCTTTCGGGGTAGCCGGTCGGGAGATACGCAGTATTTT	CASSFRGSRSGDTQYF
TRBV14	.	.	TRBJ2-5	TGTGCCAGCAGCTATGGACAGGGAATTCGGGCGGGAGTACAGACCCAGTACTTC	CASSYGQGIRAGVQTQYF
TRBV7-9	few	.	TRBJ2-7	TGTGCCAGCAGCTTGGTTGGCCCTTTTGACGAGCAGTACTTC	CASSLVGPFDEQYF
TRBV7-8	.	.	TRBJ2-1	TGTGCCAGCAGCTCCCCGCTATCCTACAATGAGCAGTTCTTC	CASSSPLSYNEQFF
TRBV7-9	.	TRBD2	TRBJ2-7	TGTGCCAGCAGGGAGACTAGCGGGAGGTACGAGCAGTACTTC	CASRETSGRYEQYF
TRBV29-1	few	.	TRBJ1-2	TGCAGCGTTCGGAAAGAATATGGCTACACCTTC	CSVRKEYGYTF
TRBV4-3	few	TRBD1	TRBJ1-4	TGCGCCAGCAGCAAGGGACAGGGAGGCGAAAAACTGTTTTTT	CASSKGQGGEKLFF
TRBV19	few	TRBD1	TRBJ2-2	TGTGCCAGTAGTACCGGGACAGGGAAAGCCGGGGAGCTGTTTTTT	CASSTGTGKAGELFF
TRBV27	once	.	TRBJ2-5	TGTGCCAGCAGGAAGGGGGGGGGAGAGACCCAGTACTTC	CASRKGGGETQYF
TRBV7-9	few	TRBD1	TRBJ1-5	TGTGCCAGCAGCGTCGGACAGGAGCCTCAGCCCCAGCATTTT	CASSVGQEPQPQHF
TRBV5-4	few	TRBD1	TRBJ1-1	TGTGCCAGCAGCAATCCGGGACAGGGGGTACTCACTGAAGCTTTCTTT	CASSNPGQGVLTEAFF
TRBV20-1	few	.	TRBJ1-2	TGCAGTGCTAGTGAAGGACAGTGCTGCACCTTC	CSASEGQCCTF
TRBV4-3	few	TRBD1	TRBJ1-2	TGCGCCAGCAGCCAGAGACAGGGGACCTTGGATGGCTACACCTTC	CASSQRQGTLDGYTF